The rows below give T cell receptor beta chains drawn from one sample of a study of Tregs in tolerant kidney transplant recipients. Profiling relied on immunoSEQ multiplex PCR, and the TCRdb table lists in-frame clones only, not all of them. The data contain tens of thousands of clones, 90% to 95% of them singletons. The sequencing here drew on CD4+ T cells from blood (PBMCs), taken 24 months after the transplant. The receptors here all came from a human patient who received a combined kidney and bone marrow transplant. Some of these T cells may belong to the graft donor. Each CDR3 is given with its conserved first and last residue. D genes are given only for firm matches. Rows may omit the clone size; those that give it use once, few, many or a size class.

V	size	J	D	DNA	CDR3
TRBV5-1	once	TRBJ2-2	TRBD1	TGCGCCAGCAGCATCTCAGGGGGCGCCCCCGGGGAGCTGTTTTTT	CASSISGGAPGELFF
TRBV2	NA	TRBJ1-2	TRBD1	TGTGCCAGCAACCGAATGGGACAGAACTATGGCTACACCTTC	CASNRMGQNYGYTF
TRBV15	NA	TRBJ2-5	TRBD2	TGTGCCATCAGGACTAGAGGGGAGACCCAGTACTTC	CAIRTRGETQYF
TRBV5-1	NA	TRBJ1-4	TRBD1	TGCGCCAGCAGCTTAAGGGGGACAGGGGATAATGAAAAACTGTTTTTT	CASSLRGTGDNEKLFF
TRBV19	few	TRBJ2-7	TRBD1	TGTGCCAGTAGCCGGACAGGGGACGAGGGAGAGCAGTACTTC	CASSRTGDEGEQYF
TRBV10-3	NA	TRBJ1-5	NA	TGTGCCATCAGTGAGGAAGGGGTTGATCAGTCCCAGCATTTT	CAISEEGVDQSQHF
TRBV5-1	NA	TRBJ2-1	NA	TGCGCCAGCGGGACCGGGGACATATTTTGGGATGAGCAGTTCTTC	CASGTGDIFWDEQFF
TRBV7-2	once	TRBJ2-1	TRBD2	TGTGCCAGCGGAGCCCTAGCGGCATCCTACAATGAGCAGTTCTTC	CASGALAASYNEQFF
TRBV6-6	NA	TRBJ2-3	TRBD2	TGTGCCAGCAGTCACCCCAGCGGGGGGGGGACAAATACGCAGTATTTT	CASSHPSGGGTNTQYF
TRBV7-9	once	TRBJ1-2	NA	TGTGCCAGCAGCTTAGTGGGAGCCGGAACGACTGGCTACACCTTC	CASSLVGAGTTGYTF
TRBV7-2	NA	TRBJ1-5	NA	TGTGCCGGCACGACAGGCCCAGGGCAGCCCCAGCATTTT	CAGTTGPGQPQHF
TRBV7-3	NA	TRBJ1-6	TRBD1	TGTGCCAGCAGTAAGGGGACAGCCCATAATTCACCCCTCCACTTT	CASSKGTAHNSPLHF
TRBV12-1	NA	TRBJ1-2	NA	TGTGCCAGCAGTCCAGGGGTTGGGGACTATGGCTACACCTTC	CASSPGVGDYGYTF
TRBV5-6	once	TRBJ2-6	NA	TGTGCCAGCAGCTTGGGGGGGGCTGGGGCCAACGTCCTGACTTTC	CASSLGGAGANVLTF
TRBV5-6	once	TRBJ1-1	NA	TGTGCCAGCAGCTTTGTAGGGGGTGGGTGGTCTGAAGCTTTCTTT	CASSFVGGGWSEAFF
TRBV7-9	once	TRBJ1-3	NA	TGTGCCAGCAGCTTAAAAGGGGGGGACTCTGGAAACACCATATATTTT	CASSLKGGDSGNTIYF
TRBV27	NA	TRBJ2-7	NA	TGTGCCAGCAGTTTAACCTATCAGGGGTTCTACGAGCAGTACTTC	CASSLTYQGFYEQYF
TRBV11-1	NA	TRBJ2-7	NA	TGTGCCAGCAGCTTAGGAGGATCCTACGAGCAGTACTTC	CASSLGGSYEQYF